Below are 28 T cell receptor beta chains sequenced from a single sample in a study of glioma-infiltrating T cells. Using RNA template, CDR3s of TCR alpha and beta were amplified with iRepertoire arm-PCR. Each CDR3 protein is one row after TCRdb ran MiXCR on the multiplex PCR reads. The sample consists of under 150,000 distinct CDR3 sequences, 30% to 40% of them appearing once. Sequenced: glioma tissue, nonneoplastic brain tissue, or PBMCs (not recorded which). These receptors came from a human donor with low-grade glioma or glioblastoma, undergoing nonglioma brain surgery, or in good health (not recorded which).

V usage is TRBV6-1 and J usage is TRBJ2-5; perhaps TRBD2 as D (6 bases). Germline CDR1 reads MNHNS; CDR2 reads SASEGT. The CDR3 runs to 16 residues. Trimming removed 7 bases from V and 4 bases from J, with 22 bases in between. CDR3 sequence: CASTDPLTGAGETQYF. The CDR3, as DNA: TGTGCCAGCACGGATCCCCTAACGGGAGCCGGAGAGACCCAGTACTTC.

The gene calls are TRBV20-1 and TRBJ1-5; maybe TRBD1 (5 bases). The CDR3 covers 14 residues. Per the germline V gene, CDR1 is DFQATT and CDR2 is SNEGSKA (reference sequence). Trimming left V 0 bases short and J 9 bases short, with 15 bases between. CDR3 sequence reads: CSARDPAGRSPQHF. In nucleotides, the CDR3 is TGCAGTGCTAGAGATCCGGCAGGGCGATCGCCCCAGCATTTT.

This chain links TRBV5-5 with TRBJ1-6; D not certain. Germline V gives CDR1 SGHKS, CDR2 YYEKEE (reference sequence). V lost 0 bases to trimming and J lost 7 bases, with 5 bases between them. The length of the CDR3 is 13 residues. Here the CDR3 DNA reads TGTGCCAGCAGCTTGGTTGGGAATTCACCCCTCCACTTT. As protein: CASSLVGNSPLHF.

The chain has TRBV7-2 and TRBJ2-1; D uncertain. The CDR3 is made up of 14 amino acids. V lost 5 bases and J 2 bases, leaving 10 bases between the germline ends. The germline V gene has CDR1 SGHTA and CDR2 FQGNSA. The CDR3 nucleotides read TGTGCCAGCAGCCCCCAACAAACCTACAATGAGCAGTTCTTC. Amino acid sequence: CASSPQQTYNEQFF.

This sequence joins TRBV7-2 and TRBJ2-5, with 7 bases fitting TRBD2. CDR3 length: 16 amino acids. V lost 2 bases, J lost 3 bases, and 9 bases stayed unmatched. CDR1 and CDR2 (germline): SGHTA, FQGNSA. CDR3 sequence: CASSLYKLAQKETQYF. CDR3 sequence (DNA): TGTGCCAGCAGCTTATATAAACTAGCGCAAAAAGAGACCCAGTACTTC.

The chain employs TRBV20-1 and TRBJ2-1, with D perhaps matching TRBD1 (5 bases). Germline V gene data show CDR1 as DFQATT and CDR2 as SNEGSKA (reference sequence). The CDR3 spans 15 residues. Deletions cut 4 bases from V and 0 bases from J, with 13 bases between. In nucleotides, the CDR3 is TGCAGTGCTATGGTCGACAGAAGCTCCTACAATGAGCAGTTCTTC. This encodes CSAMVDRSSYNEQFF.

This chain uses TRBV20-1 with TRBJ2-1, with TRBD2 matching 11 bases. The V gene end was trimmed by 4 bases and the J gene end by 7 bases; junction bases not matched to a gene: 3. The CDR3 contains 13 residues. Germline V gives CDR1 DFQATT, CDR2 SNEGSKA (reference sequence). The CDR3 bases are TGCAGTGCTACGACTAGCGGGAATAATGAGCAGTTCTTC. Its translation is CSATTSGNNEQFF.

The V gene is TRBV7-9, the J gene TRBJ1-2; 8 positions match TRBD1. The germline CDR1 and CDR2 sequences are SEHNR and FQNEAQ (reference sequence). V shed 5 bases, J shed 3 bases, and the junction held 8 bases outside the gene matches. There are 15 residues in the CDR3. The CDR3 region has the DNA TGTGCCAGCAGCGACGGACAGGGCGGACACTATGGCTACACCTTC. Translated, it gives CASSDGQGGHYGYTF. Drawing the rest from reference TRBV7-9 and TRBJ1-2, the complete variable domain is DTGVSQNPRHKITKRGQNVTFRCDPISEHNRLYWYRQTLGQGPEFLTYFQNEAQLEKSRLLSDRFSAERPKGSFSTLEIQRTEQGDSAMYLCASSDGQGGHYGYTFGSGTRLTVV.

With regard to this clonotype: This CDR3 is missing its conserved last phenylalanine or tryptophan, likely due to a read error. The V call is TRBV6-1, the J call TRBJ1-1; D perhaps matches TRBD1 (5 bases). With 7 bases removed from V and 11 bases from J, the gap between germline ends came to 23 bases. CDR3 length: 14 amino acids. Germline V gene data show CDR1 as MNHNS and CDR2 as SASEGT. This chain's CDR3 is CASTKAGSSVWAFS. In DNA, the CDR3 is TGTGCCAGCACTAAAGCAGGGAGTTCGGTGTGGGCTTTCTCT.

The chain combines TRBV6-2 or TRBV6-3 with TRBJ1-2, with a weak D call TRBD1 (5 bases). This CDR3 comprises 14 residues. Germline loops: CDR1 MNHEY, CDR2 SVGEGT. Trimming removed 0 bases at V and 8 bases at J, with 13 bases between. CDR3 sequence (DNA): TGTGCCAGCAGTTACTCCACCAGGGCGGGCGGCTACACCTTC. Its translation is CASSYSTRAGGYTF.

The rearrangement links TRBV7-2 to TRBJ2-3; perhaps TRBD2 as D (6 bases). Germline V gives CDR1 SGHTA, CDR2 FQGNSA. Trimming took 3 bases from V and 4 from J, leaving 11 bases between them. CDR3 length: 14 residues. The chain's CDR3 is CASSFPAGSDTQYF. As DNA, the CDR3 is TGTGCCAGCAGCTTTCCCGCGGGGTCAGATACGCAGTATTTT.

The CDR3 region has the DNA TGTGCCAGCACTACCCCGGATACGCAGTATTTT. Protein: CASTTPDTQYF. The chain carries TRBV2 and TRBJ2-3; no clear D. V dropped 7 bases and J dropped 6 bases, with 8 bases sitting between them. CDR3 length: 11 amino acids. Germline V gene lookup returns CDR1 SNHLY and CDR2 FYNNEI. The full variable domain, completed using reference TRBV2 and TRBJ2-3, is EPEVTQTPSHQVTQMGQEVILRCVPISNHLYFYWYRQILGQKVEFLVSFYNNEISEKSEIFDDQFSVERPDGSNFTLKIRSTKLEDSAMYFCASTTPDTQYFGPGTRLTVL.

The CDR3 coding sequence is TGTGCCAGCACTCGAACAGGGACCTCCTACAATGAGCAGTTCTTC. As protein: CASTRTGTSYNEQFF. V is TRBV3-1 and J is TRBJ2-1; a possible D gene is TRBD1 (6 bases). CDR1 and CDR2 from the germline V gene are LGHDT and YNNKEL (reference sequence). Trimming removed 7 bases from V and 0 bases from J, with 13 bases in between. There are 15 residues in the CDR3.

V gene TRBV6-6 combines with J gene TRBJ2-7; TRBD1 agrees at 7 bases. The trim removed 1 base at V and 2 bases at J, leaving 2 bases unmatched. CDR3 size: 14 residues. The germline gives CDR1 MNHNY, CDR2 SVGAGI (reference sequence). For the CDR3, the DNA is TGTGCCAGCAGTTACTACCAGGGGGCCTACGAGCAGTACTTC. It translates to CASSYYQGAYEQYF.

The chain links TRBV6-2 or TRBV6-3 to TRBJ2-2; 10 nucleotides agree with TRBD2. Germline V gene data show CDR1 as MNHEY and CDR2 as SVGEGT. The V segment lost 4 bases and the J segment 0 bases; nucleotides outside the gene matches: 8. The CDR3 runs 18 residues. CDR3 DNA: TGTGCCAGCAGTTCGGCCGGGACTAGCGCCCCGAACACCGGGGAGCTGTTTTTT. Encoded protein: CASSSAGTSAPNTGELFF.

This sequence joins TRBV20-1 and TRBJ2-7; D unresolved. Germline loops: CDR1 DFQATT, CDR2 SNEGSKA (reference sequence). The CDR3 runs to 11 residues. Trimming removed 3 bases at V and 7 bases at J, with 10 bases between. The CDR3 nucleotides are TGCAGTGCTAGGCAGGTGGGGGAGCAGTACTTC. Amino acid sequence: CSARQVGEQYF.

This clonotype was detected ten times or more. The genes are TRBV4-3 and TRBJ1-6, with D unclear. Trimming cost V 1 base and J 14 bases, with 12 bases left between them. The CDR3 has 13 amino acids. Germline V lookup: CDR1 LGHNA, CDR2 YSLEER. The CDR3 is CASSQGLGSALHF. In DNA, the CDR3 is TGCGCCAGCAGCCAAGGTCTGGGGTCGGCCCTCCACTTT.

This clonotype was counted between two and nine times. This chain uses TRBV4-2 with TRBJ2-7, with 12 bases identical to TRBD2. The CDR3 has 15 residues. J lost 5 bases, V lost 2 bases, and 4 bases had no gene match. Germline CDR1 reads LGHNA; CDR2 reads YNFKEQ. This chain's CDR3 is CASSQRLAGADEQYF. DNA for the CDR3: TGTGCCAGCAGCCAACGACTAGCGGGAGCGGACGAGCAGTACTTC.

The chain is built from TRBV12-3 or TRBV12-4 and TRBJ1-2; TRBD1 is a possible D gene (6 bases). The CDR3 loop spans 16 amino acids. Deletions cut 7 bases from V and 2 bases from J, with 20 bases between. CDR3 amino acids: CASTNLGGGINYGYTF. CDR3 DNA: TGTGCCAGCACCAACCTGGGGGGCGGAATCAACTATGGCTACACCTTC.

This clonotype was recorded many times. The chain is built from TRBV4-1 and TRBJ2-3; D ambiguous. Per the germline V gene, CDR1 is MGHRA and CDR2 is YSYEKL. The CDR3 runs to 14 residues. Trimming left V 10 bases short and J 1 base short, with 15 bases between. For the CDR3, the DNA is TGCGCCACCTCTACGGCAGTAGGCACAGATACGCAGTATTTT. It is translated as CATSTAVGTDTQYF.

V is TRBV6-2 or TRBV6-3 and J is TRBJ2-2; D unresolved. Germline V gene sequence: CDR1 MNHEY, CDR2 SVGEGT. V lost 2 bases and J 6 bases, leaving 13 bases between the germline ends. This CDR3 is built from 15 residues. The CDR3 sequence: CASSYRSLSAGELFF. The CDR3 bases are TGTGCCAGCAGTTACCGGTCTCTTAGTGCCGGGGAGCTGTTTTTT.

This clonotype was counted many times. The V and J genes are TRBV6-2 or TRBV6-3 and TRBJ2-3, with D perhaps TRBD1 (5 bases). This CDR3 has 14 residues. Looked up from germline, CDR1 is MNHEY and CDR2 is SVGEGT. Deletions cut 4 bases from V and 0 bases from J, with 8 bases between. The CDR3 region has the DNA TGTGCCAGCAGTTGGCAGGGTAGCACAGATACGCAGTATTTT. It specifies CASSWQGSTDTQYF.

The J gene is TRBJ2-5, the V gene TRBV6-1; 16 bases align to TRBD2. Looked up from germline, CDR1 is MNHNS and CDR2 is SASEGT. V lost 6 bases, J lost 5 bases, and 9 bases stayed unmatched. This CDR3 has 17 amino acids. The CDR3 sequence is CASRAGTSGGAGETQYF. DNA of the CDR3: TGTGCCAGCAGGGCGGGGACTAGCGGGGGGGCCGGGGAGACCCAGTACTTC.

The CDR3 coding sequence is TGTGCCAGCAGTTTATTAGTCTCAGGATGGGATGAGCAGTTCTTC. Its protein product is CASSLLVSGWDEQFF. The chain uses TRBV28 and TRBJ2-1; D remains unclear. CDR1 is MDHEN, CDR2 SYDVKM, per germline. The V end was cut by 1 base, the J end by 8 bases, with 15 bases between. The CDR3 sequence is 15 residues long. Drawing the rest from reference TRBV28 and TRBJ2-1, the complete variable domain is DVKVTQSSRYLVKRTGEKVFLECVQDMDHENMFWYRQDPGLGLRLIYFSYDVKMKEKGDIPEGYSVSREKKERFSLILESASTNQTSMYLCASSLLVSGWDEQFFGPGTRLTVL.

The genes are TRBV12-3 or TRBV12-4 and TRBJ2-1, with D uncertain. The CDR3 runs to 12 residues. The V gene lost 0 bases and the J gene lost 7 bases, with 4 bases spanning the gap. The CDR3 protein is CASSLAGNEQFF. CDR3 in DNA: TGTGCCAGCAGTTTAGCGGGGAATGAGCAGTTCTTC.

The chain links TRBV29-1 to TRBJ2-7; D is undetermined. This CDR3 comprises 15 residues. Germline CDR1 is SQVTM and CDR2 is ANQGSEA. Trimming took 1 base from V and 5 from J, leaving 18 bases between them. The CDR3 DNA reads TGCAGCGTTGAAGGAGCGCCAACAGCCAAGGACGAGCAGTACTTC. It codes for CSVEGAPTAKDEQYF.

V usage is TRBV19 and J usage is TRBJ2-1, with TRBD2 identical over 9 bases. CDR3 length: 15 residues. J was trimmed by 2 bases and V by 5 bases; bases with no gene match: 4. Looked up from germline, CDR1 is LNHDA and CDR2 is SQIVND (reference sequence). The CDR3 DNA reads as TGTGCCAGTAGTCCCACTAGCGGGCCCTACAATGAGCAGTTCTTC. Translated, it gives CASSPTSGPYNEQFF.

CDR3 in DNA: TGTGCCAGCAGTTTAACGGATCAGCCCCAGCATTTT. Encoded protein: CASSLTDQPQHF. The rearrangement uses TRBV6-2 or TRBV6-3 and TRBJ1-5; D gene unclear. V lost 4 bases, J lost 5 bases, and 6 bases lay in between. CDR1 and CDR2 (germline): MNHEY, SVGEGT. This CDR3 contains 12 residues.